Below are 17 T cell receptor beta chains sequenced from a single sample in a study of CD8 T cells in ankylosing spondylitis (dated by TCRdb to about 2017). Receptor amplification or capture employed 5' RACE. The sequencer listed for this sample is Illumina HiSeq 2500. TCRdb's own reprocessing of the public reads used fastp at Q25 and MiXCR and kept productive beta chains. Rows matching on CDR3 protein sequence are summarized as one entry with the most common DNA and genes. Across this sample there are under 300,000 distinct CDR3 sequences, with 15% to 20% seen only once. Jointly, the top ten make up around 30% of the sample. The sequenced material came from blood, either unsorted or a sorted T cell fraction (not recorded which). All receptors derive from a male donor with ankylosing spondylitis or in good health (not recorded which).

This clonotype has a count of ten or more. This sequence joins TRBV12-3 or TRBV12-4 and TRBJ2-2; TRBD2 agrees at 10 bases. Trimming cost V 5 bases and J 5 bases; bases outside gene matches: 8. This CDR3 is 16 amino acids long. The CDR3 sequence is CASSLGLAGDTGELFF. DNA for the CDR3: TGTGCCAGCAGTCTAGGGCTAGCGGGAGATACCGGGGAGCTGTTTTTT.

The DNA of the CDR3 is TGTGCCAGCTCGCCAACTAGCCCGTACAACACAGATACGCAGTATTTT. Its translation: CASSPTSPYNTDTQYF. The chain employs TRBV18 and TRBJ2-3; weak D call: TRBD2 (6 bases). Germline V lookup: CDR1 KGHSH, CDR2 LQKENI. The CDR3 length is 16 residues. Trimming took off 6 bases at V and 2 bases at J, with 18 bases between the two ends.

This clonotype showed up many times. V and J are TRBV29-1 and TRBJ2-3; no firm D call. The CDR3 is made up of 11 amino acids. Trimming stripped 5 bases from V and 7 bases from J, with 10 bases between. The germline gives CDR1 SQVTM, CDR2 ANQGSEA. The CDR3 DNA sequence: TGCAGCGTTCAGGCCGGTAATACGCAGTATTTT. It specifies CSVQAGNTQYF.

V gene TRBV9 combines with J gene TRBJ2-3, with D possibly TRBD1 on 6 matching bases. This CDR3 has 15 amino acids. Between the trimmed V and J ends, which lost 0 bases and 3 bases, there was a span of 11 bases. Germline CDR1 reads SGDLS; CDR2 reads YYNGEE. This chain's CDR3 is CASSVDRDQTDTQYF. The CDR3 DNA follows: TGTGCCAGCAGCGTAGACAGGGATCAGACAGATACGCAGTATTTT.

This clonotype has ten or more counts. The V gene is TRBV4-1, the J gene TRBJ1-6; possible D gene TRBD1, 6 bases. Germline V CDR1 and CDR2: MGHRA, YSYEKL. Trimming pared 0 bases from V and 0 bases from J, leaving 9 bases between. The CDR3 consists of 17 residues. CDR3 sequence reads: CASSQDQGGSYNSPLHF. CDR3 in DNA: TGCGCCAGCAGCCAAGACCAAGGGGGCTCCTATAATTCACCCCTCCACTTT.

In its sample, this clonotype was seen a few times. The chain is built from TRBV10-3 and TRBJ2-1, with 7 positions matching TRBD2. The germline gives CDR1 ENHRY, CDR2 SYGVKD. Trimming at V came to 2 bases and at J to 3 bases, leaving 4 bases not matched to a gene. This CDR3 contains 15 residues. For the CDR3, the DNA is TGTGCCATCAGTGAGGCGGGAGAAGGCTACAATGAGCAGTTCTTC. Amino acid sequence: CAISEAGEGYNEQFF.

Concerning this clonotype: One end of the junction does not line up with germline, which may come from a read error. The V gene is TRBV12-3 or TRBV12-4, the J gene TRBJ1-5; D is unclear. The CDR3 has 12 amino acids. The CDR3 bases are TGCGCCGCTGGGGATAGCAATCAGCCCCAGCATTTT. Protein product: CAAGDSNQPQHF.

The chain has TRBV12-3 or TRBV12-4 and TRBJ1-1; D may be TRBD1 (6 bases). V was clipped by 4 bases and J by 1 base, with 13 bases between them. The CDR3 totals 15 residues. In nucleotides, the CDR3 is TGTGCCAGCAGTTCACGACAGGCCAGGAACACTGAAGCTTTCTTT. It codes for CASSSRQARNTEAFF.

This clonotype was detected a few times. The rearrangement uses TRBV27 and TRBJ1-5; 8 nucleotides line up with TRBD1. Unmatched junction bases numbered 3, after V lost 2 bases and J lost 6 bases. Germline CDR1 reads MNHEY; CDR2 reads SMNVEV (reference sequence). This CDR3 is built from 14 residues. Here the CDR3 DNA reads TGTGCCAGCAGTTTACAGGGGGCAGGTCAGCCCCAGCATTTT. Protein sequence: CASSLQGAGQPQHF.

This clonotype was seen only a few times. The V gene is TRBV20-1, the J gene TRBJ2-7; D is undetermined. Per germline, CDR1 DFQATT and CDR2 SNEGSKA (reference sequence). The ends were cut back, 8 bases at V and 1 base at J, with 15 bases in the middle. The CDR3 totals 13 residues. In nucleotides, the CDR3 is TGCAGTACGGTACCCGGGCCTTCCTACGAGCAGTACTTC. Protein sequence: CSTVPGPSYEQYF.

This clonotype was detected ten times or more. V is TRBV12-3 or TRBV12-4 and J is TRBJ2-1, with 7 nucleotides matching TRBD2. The J segment lost 9 bases and the V segment lost 5 bases, leaving 7 bases of the junction unmatched. There are 13 residues in the CDR3. As DNA, the CDR3 is TGTGCCAGCAGTACCGGACTAGTTGCTGAGCAGTTCTTC. It translates to CASSTGLVAEQFF.

The rearrangement uses TRBV29-1 and TRBJ1-2; D uncertain. Germline V CDR1 and CDR2: SQVTM, ANQGSEA. Trimming removed 2 bases from V and 3 bases from J, with 7 bases in between. The CDR3 covers 12 residues. The CDR3 region has the DNA TGCAGCGTTGAAATCCAATACTATGGCTACACCTTC. Translated: CSVEIQYYGYTF.

Only a few counts were recorded for this clonotype. An end of the junction does not agree with germline; a read error may underlie this. The gene calls are TRBV7-2 and TRBJ1-3, with D unresolved. The germline V gene encodes CDR1 SGHTA and CDR2 FQGNSA. The CDR3 covers 15 residues. CDR3 protein: CASSLGPGLVDTIYF. CDR3 in DNA: TGTGCCAGCAGTTTAGGCCCAGGCTTGGTAGACACCATATATTTT.

This clonotype has more than one count but fewer than ten. This sequence joins TRBV20-1 and TRBJ1-2; 9 bases are a match to TRBD1. Trimming cost V 6 bases and J 0 bases; bases outside gene matches: 5. Germline CDR1 is DFQATT and CDR2 is SNEGSKA (reference sequence). This CDR3 spans 14 amino acids. CDR3 nucleotide sequence: TGCAGTGCAGTGGGGACAGGGACTAACTATGGCTACACCTTC. This gives the protein CSAVGTGTNYGYTF.

This chain connects TRBV5-1 to TRBJ1-1, with 9 nucleotides matching TRBD1. The CDR3 sequence is 17 residues long. V was pared by 5 bases and J by 0 bases, with 11 bases of the junction left unmatched. CDR1 is SGHRS, CDR2 YFSETQ, per germline. CDR3 coding DNA: TGCGCCAGCAGTTCGCCCCGGGACAGGGTCATGAACACTGAAGCTTTCTTT. This codes for CASSSPRDRVMNTEAFF.

The chain couples TRBV7-9 to TRBJ1-2; 8 nucleotides agree with TRBD1. Germline CDR1 is SEHNR and CDR2 is FQNEAQ (reference sequence). V lost 3 bases to trimming and J lost 3 bases; unmatched junction nucleotides: 9. CDR3 length: 16 residues. DNA of the CDR3: TGTGCCAGCAGCTTCCAAAGGGCGACAGGGGACTATGGCTACACCTTC. Its protein is CASSFQRATGDYGYTF.

This clonotype has only one observation. The CDR3 does not end in the conserved phenylalanine or tryptophan, so this is likely a read error. The V call is TRBV29-1, the J call TRBJ2-1; 12 nucleotides match TRBD2. V shed 8 bases, J shed 2 bases, and the junction held 7 bases outside the gene matches. Germline CDR1 and CDR2: SQVTM and ANQGSEA. CDR3 length: 15 amino acids. CDR3 protein: CSSWTSGAAYNEQFS. As DNA, the CDR3 is TGCAGCTCTTGGACTAGCGGGGCCGCCTACAATGAGCAGTTCTCC.